The 27 T cell receptor beta chains below were found in one sample sequenced in a study of T cells in Graves' hyperthyroidism and ophthalmopathy. Amplification of TCR beta CDR3 regions was performed using RNA transcripts as template. The TCR CDR3 first-round RT-PCR relied on the HTBI primer set. TCRdb re-analysed the multiplex PCR reads in MiXCR, keeping a single row per CDR3 protein. The table includes approximately 400,000 distinct CDR3 sequences, about 18% detected once. Sample: blood. Every receptor here comes from a woman younger than 35 with Graves' hyperthyroidism.

This clonotype has a handful of counts. The chain couples TRBV4-1 to TRBJ1-4; D unresolved. Per the germline V gene, CDR1 is MGHRA and CDR2 is YSYEKL. This CDR3 is built from 16 residues. The V end lost 4 bases, the J end lost 4 bases, and 16 bases lay between the germline ends. The CDR3: CASSPPWVADNEKLFF. For the CDR3, the DNA is TGCGCCAGCAGCCCGCCATGGGTGGCAGATAATGAAAAACTGTTTTTT.

This clonotype was recorded many times. V and J are TRBV12-3 or TRBV12-4 and TRBJ1-1; D possibly corresponds to TRBD1 (6 bases). The CDR3 has 13 amino acids. Trimming took off 8 bases at V and 4 bases at J, with 14 bases between the two ends. As DNA, the CDR3 is TGTGCCAGCCGGAACAGGGAGGCCACTGAAGCTTTCTTT. Translating gives CASRNREATEAFF.

This clonotype occurred many times. V and J are TRBV7-9 and TRBJ2-2; possibly TRBD2 for D (6 bases). This CDR3 has 13 amino acids. Germline V gene lookup returns CDR1 SEHNR and CDR2 FQNEAQ (reference sequence). With 7 bases removed from V and 5 bases from J, the gap between germline ends came to 11 bases. The CDR3 coding sequence is TGTGCCAGCACTCTGGGGGGAACCGGGGAGCTGTTTTTT. This sequence encodes CASTLGGTGELFF.

Notes on this clonotype: At one of its ends the junction is not consistent with the germline gene, which may arise from a read error. This chain uses TRBV10-3 with TRBJ2-5, with TRBD1 matching over 7 bases. Per the germline V gene, CDR1 is ENHRY and CDR2 is SYGVKD. The CDR3 sequence is 13 residues long. The CDR3: CTISGETGRTKYF. Here the CDR3 DNA reads TGTACCATCAGTGGGGAGACAGGGAGAACCAAGTACTTC.

In its sample, this clonotype was seen many times. With a much larger clone just one base away, this may be a read error. The chain couples TRBV29-1 to TRBJ1-1; D gene ambiguous. The CDR3 length is 10 residues. Looked up from germline, CDR1 is SQVTM and CDR2 is ANQGSEA. CDR3 in amino acids: CGASEPEAFF. The CDR3, as DNA: TGCGGCGCAAGTGAGCCTGAAGCTTTCTTT.

This clonotype was observed at least ten times. This rearrangement joins TRBV6-2 or TRBV6-3 to TRBJ2-7; TRBD2 matches at 9 bases. Germline V gives CDR1 MNHEY, CDR2 SVGEGT. With V trimmed by 5 bases and J by 3 bases, 5 bases remained unmatched. This CDR3 has 14 amino acids. The CDR3 nucleotides read TGTGCCAGCAGTCAGTATAGCGGGGGCTACGAGCAGTACTTC. Its protein is CASSQYSGGYEQYF.

This clonotype appeared many times. This chain links TRBV28 with TRBJ2-7, with D perhaps TRBD1 (6 bases). This CDR3 region has 15 residues. Germline V gene sequence: CDR1 MDHEN, CDR2 SYDVKM. Trimming stripped 3 bases from V and 4 bases from J, with 16 bases between. DNA for the CDR3: TGTGCCAGCAGTTTCCCCAGGGGAAGTCGGTACGAGCAGTACTTC. Its protein product is CASSFPRGSRYEQYF.

This clonotype came up many times. The chain links TRBV12-3 or TRBV12-4 to TRBJ2-7; a weak D match, TRBD2 (6 bases). V lost 3 bases to trimming and J lost 3 bases, with 9 bases between them. This CDR3 comprises 13 residues. The CDR3 reads CASSFSGYYEQYF. The CDR3, as DNA: TGTGCCAGCAGTTTTAGCGGCTACTACGAGCAGTACTTC.

This clonotype was counted a few times. One base away lies a much larger clone, so this may be a sequencing read error. V and J are TRBV6-1 and TRBJ2-7, with a weak D call TRBD2 (5 bases). Germline CDR1 MNHNS, CDR2 SASEGT. With 8 bases removed from V and 3 bases from J, the gap between germline ends came to 14 bases. The CDR3 spans 13 residues. The CDR3 nucleotides are TGTGCCAGCGGTCCCGGAGGAGGCTACGAGCAGTACTTC. Amino acid sequence: CASGPGGGYEQYF.

This clonotype was detected only once. The rearrangement uses TRBV6-5 and TRBJ2-7; D may be TRBD1 (5 bases). The CDR3 loop spans 14 amino acids. Germline V gene sequence: CDR1 MNHEY, CDR2 SVGAGI. V was pared by 6 bases and J by 5 bases, with 17 bases between. The CDR3 sequence: CASSYARQGHEQYF. The CDR3 DNA sequence: TGTGCCAGCAGCTACGCGCGGCAGGGCCACGAGCAGTACTTC.

This clonotype was recorded at least ten times. V and J are TRBV5-1 and TRBJ2-5, with 14 nucleotides matching TRBD2. Germline CDR1 SGHRS, CDR2 YFSETQ. This CDR3 spans 16 amino acids. V lost 2 bases and J lost 4; bases outside the gene matches: 4. The CDR3 DNA reads TGCGCCAGCAGCTTACCGGGGACTAGCGGGGGAGAGACCCAGTACTTC. Amino acids: CASSLPGTSGGETQYF.

This clonotype showed up many times. The chain uses TRBV2 and TRBJ1-3; a weak D match, TRBD1 (6 bases). V lost 3 bases to trimming and J lost 0 bases, with 18 bases between them. Germline V gene data show CDR1 as SNHLY and CDR2 as FYNNEI. The CDR3 runs to 18 residues. CDR3 DNA: TGTGCCAGCAGTGAGCCCCCGGGGGCGGACAGCTCTGGAAACACCATATATTTT. Amino acids: CASSEPPGADSSGNTIYF.

At least ten counts were recorded for this clonotype. V is TRBV10-2 and J is TRBJ2-7; no clear D gene. Trimming pared 4 bases from V and 2 bases from J, leaving 3 bases between. Germline V lookup: CDR1 WSHSY, CDR2 SAAADI. The CDR3 length is 11 residues. CDR3 loop: CASSAAYEQYF. The CDR3 DNA reads TGCGCCAGCAGTGCCGCCTACGAGCAGTACTTC.

On this clonotype: The conserved phenylalanine or tryptophan normally closing the CDR3 is absent here, so this likely arose from a read error. No DNA is shown, since the ends of the CDR3 on it are uncertain; the CDR3 is the one TCRdb lists. The chain joins TRBV28 to TRBJ1-1. Germline values: CDR1 MDHEN, CDR2 SYDVKM. The CDR3 is made up of 12 amino acids, end residues included. CDR3: CASSFGRDEACL.

This clonotype was observed many times. V is TRBV11-2 and J is TRBJ2-2; D ambiguous. Germline V gene lookup returns CDR1 SGHAT and CDR2 FQNNGV. V lost 1 base to trimming and J lost 1 base, with 10 bases between them. The CDR3 sequence is 16 residues long. The CDR3 is CASSLGVTVNTGELFF. The CDR3 DNA is TGTGCCAGCAGCTTAGGGGTGACGGTGAACACCGGGGAGCTGTTTTTT.

This clonotype was counted only a few times. The V and J genes are TRBV18 and TRBJ1-1; no clear D gene. The V gene's germline CDR1 is KGHSH and CDR2 LQKENI. V lost 2 bases to trimming and J lost 1 base, with 14 bases between them. The CDR3 runs to 16 residues. Written as DNA, the CDR3 is TGTGCCAGCTCACCAAAGCCCGGGTTGGCGAACACTGAAGCTTTCTTT. Protein: CASSPKPGLANTEAFF.

This clonotype was seen ten or more times. The chain links TRBV18 to TRBJ1-1; the D is unclear. The CDR3 has 11 amino acids. Germline loops: CDR1 KGHSH, CDR2 LQKENI. Trimming took 3 bases from V and 7 from J, leaving 6 bases between them. The CDR3 DNA is TGTGCCAGCTCACCGGGATTTGAAGCTTTCTTT. Protein sequence: CASSPGFEAFF.

The table lists this clonotype with a few counts. This chain links TRBV30 with TRBJ2-7; D may correspond to TRBD1 or TRBD2 (5 bases each). V lost 1 base and J 0 bases, leaving 13 bases between the germline ends. This CDR3 comprises 15 residues. Germline V gene data show CDR1 as GTSNPN and CDR2 as SVGIG (reference sequence). CDR3 nucleotides: TGTGCCTGGAGTGAGGGGCCGGGGTACTCCTACGAGCAGTACTTC. This codes for CAWSEGPGYSYEQYF.

The chain employs TRBV12-3 or TRBV12-4 and TRBJ2-7; the D gene is possibly TRBD1 (6 bases). The CDR3 is 12 amino acids. The V end was cut by 6 bases, the J end by 8 bases, with 14 bases between. Written as DNA, the CDR3 is TGTGCCAGCAGCCCCACACAGGGCAAGCAGTACTTC. The encoded protein is CASSPTQGKQYF.

The chain uses TRBV3-1 and TRBJ1-2; no definite D call. Germline assignment: CDR1 LGHDT and CDR2 YNNKEL (reference sequence). The CDR3 runs to 13 residues. Trimming pared 2 bases from V and 8 bases from J, leaving 12 bases between. The CDR3 loop is CASSQFEREGYTF. The CDR3 DNA sequence: TGTGCCAGCAGCCAATTCGAGAGGGAGGGCTACACCTTC.

This clonotype was observed many times. The rearrangement uses TRBV12-3 or TRBV12-4 and TRBJ1-5; TRBD1 is a possible D gene (6 bases). The V gene lost 1 base and the J gene lost 6 bases, with 10 bases spanning the gap. This CDR3 is 14 amino acids long. CDR3 amino acids: CASSLEGGRQPQHF. In DNA, the CDR3 is TGTGCCAGCAGTTTAGAGGGGGGGCGTCAGCCCCAGCATTTT.

This clonotype occurred many times. The chain couples TRBV6-5 to TRBJ2-7; D uncertain. The CDR3 spans 14 residues. Between the trimmed V and J ends, which lost 2 bases and 0 bases, there was a span of 8 bases. The germline gives CDR1 MNHEY, CDR2 SVGAGI. CDR3 nucleotide sequence: TGTGCCAGCAGTTACAGGCAGAGCTCCTACGAGCAGTACTTC. Translated: CASSYRQSSYEQYF.

This clonotype showed up many times. The chain employs TRBV5-1 and TRBJ1-1; weak D call: TRBD1 (6 bases). The CDR3 has 16 amino acids. The germline CDR1 and CDR2 sequences are SGHRS and YFSETQ. V was clipped by 1 base and J by 5 bases, with 18 bases between them. The CDR3 DNA reads TGCGCCAGCAGCTTGTTCGGGGGCGCTTCCCAAACTGAAGCTTTCTTT. It codes for CASSLFGGASQTEAFF.

This clonotype was detected only a few times. This sequence joins TRBV18 and TRBJ1-2; TRBD1 aligns across 8 bases. CDR1 is KGHSH and CDR2 is LQKENI in the germline V gene. The CDR3 has 18 residues. The junction had 14 bases not matched to a gene; V was cut back by 2 bases and J by 3 bases. The CDR3 DNA reads as TGTGCCAGCTCACCAAATCTCAGGGGGCGAAGGACGGACTATGGCTACACCTTC. It yields the protein CASSPNLRGRRTDYGYTF.

This clonotype was observed many times. The J gene is TRBJ1-2, the V gene TRBV2; the D gene is possibly TRBD1 (5 bases). The CDR3 runs 14 residues. V was cut by 5 bases and J by 12 bases, with 22 bases left in between. Germline V gene lookup returns CDR1 SNHLY and CDR2 FYNNEI. This chain's CDR3 is CASSPPPGGMANTF. The CDR3 DNA reads as TGTGCCAGCAGTCCGCCTCCGGGGGGTATGGCTAACACCTTC.

This clonotype was seen at least ten times. This rearrangement joins TRBV20-1 to TRBJ2-3; D unclear. This CDR3 is built from 14 residues. The germline CDR1 and CDR2 sequences are DFQATT and SNEGSKA (reference sequence). The V gene lost 1 base and the J gene lost 6 bases, with 14 bases spanning the gap. CDR3: CSARVIGALDTQYF. Here the CDR3 DNA reads TGCAGTGCTAGAGTGATAGGAGCCCTGGATACGCAGTATTTT.

This clonotype was picked up many times. This chain joins TRBV19 and TRBJ2-4; D uncertain. V was trimmed by 8 bases and J by 1 base, leaving 18 bases between them. This CDR3 region has 16 residues. The germline gives CDR1 LNHDA, CDR2 SQIVND (reference sequence). CDR3: CASASLPKRAKNIQYF. The CDR3 DNA sequence: TGTGCCAGTGCCTCCCTCCCCAAGAGGGCCAAAAACATTCAGTACTTC.